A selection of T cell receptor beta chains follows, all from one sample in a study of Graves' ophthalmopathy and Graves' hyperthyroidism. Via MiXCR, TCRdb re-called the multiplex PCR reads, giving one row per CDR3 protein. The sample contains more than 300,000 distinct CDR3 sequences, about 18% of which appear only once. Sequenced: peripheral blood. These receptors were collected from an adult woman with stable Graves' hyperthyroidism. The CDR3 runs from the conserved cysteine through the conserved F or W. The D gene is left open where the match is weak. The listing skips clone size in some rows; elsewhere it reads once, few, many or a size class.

cdr3_aa: CASSLLPGQGANEQYF
cdr3_nt: TGTGCCAGCAGTCTATTACCGGGACAGGGGGCAAACGAGCAGTACTTC
d_call: TRBD1
j_call: TRBJ2-7
v_call: TRBV28
clone_size: many

cdr3_aa: CASSFSAGGQPQHF
cdr3_nt: TGCGCCAGCAGTTTTTCGGCCGGGGGGCAGCCCCAGCATTTT
d_call: .
j_call: TRBJ1-5
v_call: TRBV10-2
clone_size: .

cdr3_aa: CASSFYNNQPQHF
cdr3_nt: TGTGCCAGCAGTTTTTACAACAATCAGCCCCAGCATTTT
d_call: .
j_call: TRBJ1-5
v_call: TRBV12-3/TRBV12-4
clone_size: many

cdr3_aa: CAVGEDTGELFF
cdr3_nt: TGTGCGGTAGGAGAGGACACCGGGGAGCTGTTTTTT
d_call: .
j_call: TRBJ2-2
v_call: TRBV19
clone_size: many

cdr3_aa: CSVEEVTDSYAEACF
cdr3_nt: TGCAGCGTTGAAGAGGTTACGGACAGTTACGCTGAAGCTTGCTTT
d_call: .
j_call: TRBJ1-1
v_call: TRBV29-1
clone_size: few

cdr3_aa: CASSLVAANYEQYF
cdr3_nt: TGTGCCAGCAGTTTAGTAGCAGCAAACTACGAGCAGTACTTC
d_call: .
j_call: TRBJ2-7
v_call: TRBV28
clone_size: .

cdr3_aa: CASSDTGRQPQHF
cdr3_nt: TGTGCCAGCTCAGATACAGGGCGACAGCCCCAGCATTTT
d_call: .
j_call: TRBJ1-5
v_call: TRBV18
clone_size: .

cdr3_aa: CASAMGGQQPQHF
cdr3_nt: TGTGCCAGCGCAATGGGGGGTCAGCAGCCCCAGCATTTT
d_call: .
j_call: TRBJ1-5
v_call: TRBV7-2
clone_size: many

cdr3_aa: CASSLGLAGYTDTQYF
cdr3_nt: TGCGCCAGCAGCTTGGGACTAGCGGGGTACACAGATACGCAGTATTTT
d_call: TRBD2
j_call: TRBJ2-3
v_call: TRBV5-1
clone_size: .

cdr3_aa: CASSPRVPSQGRYGYTF
cdr3_nt: TGTGCCAGCAGCCCCCGGGTCCCCTCGCAGGGACGGTATGGCTACACCTTC
d_call: .
j_call: TRBJ1-2
v_call: TRBV3-1
clone_size: many

cdr3_aa: CSAIRASGTGEQYF
cdr3_nt: TGCAGTGCTATAAGGGCAAGCGGGACGGGCGAGCAGTACTTC
d_call: TRBD2
j_call: TRBJ2-7
v_call: TRBV20-1
clone_size: many

cdr3_aa: CASSPDRASNQPQHF
cdr3_nt: TGTGCCAGTAGTCCAGACAGGGCCAGCAATCAGCCCCAGCATTTT
d_call: TRBD1
j_call: TRBJ1-5
v_call: TRBV19
clone_size: .

cdr3_aa: CASSPLPWGTQYF
cdr3_nt: TGCGCCAGCAGCCCTCTTCCCTGGGGGACCCAGTACTTC
d_call: .
j_call: TRBJ2-5
v_call: TRBV4-1
clone_size: many

cdr3_aa: CASSQNRPRGETQYF
cdr3_nt: TGCGCCAGCAGCCAAAACCGGCCAAGGGGAGAGACCCAGTACTTC
d_call: .
j_call: TRBJ2-5
v_call: TRBV4-3
clone_size: many

cdr3_aa: CASSQDIAGGPYEQYF
cdr3_nt: TGCGCCAGCAGCCAAGATATAGCGGGAGGCCCGTACGAGCAGTACTTC
d_call: TRBD2
j_call: TRBJ2-7
v_call: TRBV4-1
clone_size: few

cdr3_aa: CASSSGTRRPYEQYF
cdr3_nt: TGTGCCAGCAGCTCCGGGACACGCCGTCCCTACGAGCAGTACTTC
d_call: .
j_call: TRBJ2-7
v_call: TRBV6-1
clone_size: many

cdr3_aa: CASSYLRGSHYGYTF
cdr3_nt: TGTGCCAGCAGCTACCTTCGGGGCAGTCACTATGGCTACACCTTC
d_call: .
j_call: TRBJ1-2
v_call: TRBV7-2
clone_size: many

cdr3_aa: CASSTARSRTGNTEAFF
cdr3_nt: TGTGCCAGCTCCACGGCCCGGTCTCGGACGGGGAACACTGAAGCTTTCTTT
d_call: .
j_call: TRBJ1-1
v_call: TRBV2
clone_size: many

cdr3_aa: CASSIRGVAGLNSPLHF
cdr3_nt: TGTGCCAGTAGTATTAGAGGCGTCGCAGGGTTGAATTCACCCCTCCACTTT
d_call: .
j_call: TRBJ1-6
v_call: TRBV19
clone_size: .

cdr3_aa: CASSPDGAGYTF
cdr3_nt: TGTGCCAGCTCACCGGACGGGGCTGGCTACACCTTC
d_call: .
j_call: TRBJ1-2
v_call: TRBV18
clone_size: many

cdr3_aa: CASSSRPDTYEQYF
cdr3_nt: TGTGCCAGCAGCTCCCGACCAGACACCTACGAGCAGTACTTC
d_call: .
j_call: TRBJ2-7
v_call: TRBV9
clone_size: few

cdr3_aa: CASSVLDETQYF
cdr3_nt: TGTGCCAGCAGTGTCTTGGATGAGACCCAGTACTTC
d_call: .
j_call: TRBJ2-5
v_call: TRBV2
clone_size: many

cdr3_aa: CASSLLEGEQYF
cdr3_nt: TGTGCCAGCTCGCTCCTAGAGGGGGAGCAGTACTTC
d_call: .
j_call: TRBJ2-7
v_call: TRBV18
clone_size: many

cdr3_aa: CASSRDTVGQETQYF
cdr3_nt: TGTGCCAGCAGTCGAGACACGGTCGGCCAAGAGACCCAGTACTTC
d_call: .
j_call: TRBJ2-5
v_call: TRBV12-3/TRBV12-4
clone_size: .